This TCR beta chain was sequenced for a study of shared clonotypes between healthy human individuals. Study findings and constraints: Clonotypes shared by all four sorted-subset donors had higher generation probabilities than non-shared clonotypes.

The CDR3 is 13 residues long. V shed 10 bases, J shed 8 bases, and the junction held 13 bases outside the gene matches. The V gene's germline CDR1 is MNHNS and CDR2 SASEGT. Donors had no recently reported acute infections or vaccinations and were HIV-negative. Details on this clone: What it recognizes is unknown.

Clones were read by immunoSEQ multiplex PCR, and TCRdb kept only the in-frame ones, dropping some. The repertoire includes some 1,400,000 clones, roughly 95% of them detected once, and 0.95% to 1.5% sits in the top ten. The genes are TRBV6-1 and TRBJ1-2; 7 bases are shared with TRBD1. The sequencing sample was made of naive CD4+ T cells sorted from blood. Indicated subset: CD45RA+ positively selected. The source is a man aged 25 to 45 in good health. CDR3 nucleotides: TGTGCCATAACGAAGACAGGGATAAGAGGCTACACCTTC. Residues: CAITKTGIRGYTF.